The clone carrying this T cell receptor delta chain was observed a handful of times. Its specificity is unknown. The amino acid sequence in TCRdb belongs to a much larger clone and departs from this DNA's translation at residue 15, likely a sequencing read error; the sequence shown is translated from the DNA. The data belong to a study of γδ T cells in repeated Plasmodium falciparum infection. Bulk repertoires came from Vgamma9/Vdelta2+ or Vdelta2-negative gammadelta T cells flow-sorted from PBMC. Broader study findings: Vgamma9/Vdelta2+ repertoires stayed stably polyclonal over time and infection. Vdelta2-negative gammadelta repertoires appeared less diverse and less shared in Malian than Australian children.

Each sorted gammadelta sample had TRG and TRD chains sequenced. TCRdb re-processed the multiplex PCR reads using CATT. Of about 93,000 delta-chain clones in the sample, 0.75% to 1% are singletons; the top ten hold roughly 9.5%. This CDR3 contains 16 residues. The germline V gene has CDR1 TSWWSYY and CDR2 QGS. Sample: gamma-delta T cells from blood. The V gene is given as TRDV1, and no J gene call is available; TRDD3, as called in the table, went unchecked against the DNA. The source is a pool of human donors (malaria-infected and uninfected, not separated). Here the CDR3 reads CALGDPLLTGLDKLTF. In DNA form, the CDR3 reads TGTGCTCTTGGGGATCCTCTACTTACGGGGCTCGATAAACTCACCTTT.